The clone carrying this T cell receptor (beta chain) was observed a handful of times. Use of 60 Vbeta and 13 Jbeta primers characterized the PCR. TCRdb's copy holds only in-frame clones and misses some; the assay was immunoSEQ multiplex PCR. The table has 100,000 to 150,000 clones, about four fifths seen once. This sample stems from a study of cytomegalovirus exposure and HLA in healthy donors. The sequence was collected from a woman aged 60-75 years in good health and CMV-seropositive. Sequencing was carried out using PBMCs.

CDR3 region: CASSQDRGLEAFF. For the CDR3, the DNA is TGTGCCAGCAGCCAGGACAGGGGTCTTGAAGCTTTCTTT. The rearrangement links TRBV7-3 to TRBJ1-1; 9 positions match TRBD1. Per the germline V gene, CDR1 is SGHTA and CDR2 is FQGTGA. CDR3 length: 13 residues. The V gene end was trimmed by 5 bases and the J gene end by 7 bases; junction bases not matched to a gene: 5.